This paragraph reports one T cell receptor (beta chain). Its target is not known. These data belong to a study of cytomegalovirus exposure and HLA in healthy donors. Study-wide context: About 83 million unique TCRs from HLA-typed donors made up an early data release.

The CDR3 is made up of 18 amino acids. Germline V gives CDR1 SEHNR, CDR2 FQNEAQ (reference sequence). V was trimmed by 5 bases and J by 0 bases, leaving 20 bases between them. Points from the study as a whole: A previous analysis found most TCR beta V segments productive roughly 87% or roughly 30% of the time. Available immune exposure information was restricted to CMV serostatus only. Three chains linked to CMV were shown in vitro to be specific for CMV antigens.

This PCR relied on a set of 60 Vbeta primers and 13 Jbeta primers. The assay was immunoSEQ multiplex PCR, and TCRdb's table has in-frame clones only and misses some. The sample yields around 120,000 clones, approximately 78% seen once. The chain links TRBV7-9 to TRBJ1-5; TRBD1 might be the D (5 bases). Sequencing used PBMCs. The receptor's source is a woman aged 40 to 49 in good health and CMV-seropositive. The CDR3 DNA is TGTGCCAGCAGCCCCTTGGACACTCTACAATATAGCAATCAGCCCCAGCATTTT. It is translated as CASSPLDTLQYSNQPQHF. Looking up the rest from reference TRBV7-9 and TRBJ1-5 gives the full variable domain: DTGVSQNPRHKITKRGQNVTFRCDPISEHNRLYWYRQTLGQGPEFLTYFQNEAQLEKSRLLSDRFSAERPKGSFSTLEIQRTEQGDSAMYLCASSPLDTLQYSNQPQHFGDGTRLSIL.